This TCR beta chain was observed in a study of technical replicates of blood from a few donors. Per germline, CDR1 LGHNA and CDR2 YNFKEQ. The CDR3 runs 19 residues. V gave up 4 bases and J gave up 4 bases; unmatched junction bases: 9. TCRdb's copy holds only in-frame clones and misses some; the assay was immunoSEQ multiplex PCR. The table has about 69,000 clones, roughly 88% seen once. The chain combines TRBV4-2 with TRBJ2-2; the match to TRBD2 covers 16 bases. The source of this sequence is a human donor in good health. Some clones in this sample may be carry-over from other donors' samples. Sequencing was carried out using PBMCs. In nucleotides, the CDR3 is TGTGCCAGCAGCCCGGAAGGGACTAGCGGGGGGGCGGGCACCGGGGAGCTGTTTTTT. Its protein product is CASSPEGTSGGAGTGELFF.